This T cell receptor beta chain originates from a study of blood T cell repertoires in COVID-19. On the study more broadly: Both acute and convalescent COVID-19 samples were obtained from the United States, Italy and Spain. Nucleic acid was either cDNA or gDNA, and it came from T cells, B-cell-depleted T cells, or PBMCs.

Profiled with immunoSEQ multiplex PCR; TCRdb holds only in-frame clones, not every one. The sample holds about 110,000 clones, 75% to 90% seen once. The sample holds one count of this clone. Germline V gives CDR1 GTSNPN, CDR2 SVGIG (reference sequence). J lost 4 bases, V lost 2 bases, and 8 bases had no gene match. The CDR3 runs to 15 residues. The sequence derives from a woman aged 50 to 60 with acute or convalescent COVID-19. J is TRBJ1-5 and V is TRBV30; 7 bases match TRBD1. Sequenced input: peripheral blood. The CDR3 DNA sequence: TGTGCCTGGAGTTTGGGGACAGCTTCAAATCAGCCCCAGCATTTT. It codes for CAWSLGTASNQPQHF.